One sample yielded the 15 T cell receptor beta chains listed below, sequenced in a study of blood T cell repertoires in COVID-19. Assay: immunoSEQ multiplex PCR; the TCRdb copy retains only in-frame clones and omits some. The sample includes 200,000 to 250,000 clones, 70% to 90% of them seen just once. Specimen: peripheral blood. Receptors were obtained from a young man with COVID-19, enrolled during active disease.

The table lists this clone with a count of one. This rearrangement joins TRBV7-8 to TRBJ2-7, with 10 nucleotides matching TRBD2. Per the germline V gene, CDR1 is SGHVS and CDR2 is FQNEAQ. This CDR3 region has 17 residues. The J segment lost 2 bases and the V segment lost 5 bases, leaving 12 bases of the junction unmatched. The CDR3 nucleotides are TGTGCCAGCAGCCGAACAAGAGCGGGGGGGTCCCCCTACGAGCAGTACTTC. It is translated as CASSRTRAGGSPYEQYF.

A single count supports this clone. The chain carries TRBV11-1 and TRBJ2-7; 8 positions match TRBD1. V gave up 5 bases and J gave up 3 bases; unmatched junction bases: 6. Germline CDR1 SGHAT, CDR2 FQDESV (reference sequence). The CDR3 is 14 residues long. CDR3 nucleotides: TGTGCCAGCAGCCTCCGGACAGGGAGCTACGAGCAGTACTTC. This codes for CASSLRTGSYEQYF.

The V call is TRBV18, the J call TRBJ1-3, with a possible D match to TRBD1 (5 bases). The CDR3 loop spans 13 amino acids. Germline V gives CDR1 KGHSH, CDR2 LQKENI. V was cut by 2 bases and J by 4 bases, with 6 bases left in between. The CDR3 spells CASSPGAGNTIYF. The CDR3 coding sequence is TGTGCCAGCTCACCAGGGGCCGGAAACACCATATATTTT. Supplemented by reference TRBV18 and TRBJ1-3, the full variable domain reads NAGVMQNPRHLVRRRGQEARLRCSPMKGHSHVYWYRQLPEEGLKFMVYLQKENIIDESGMPKERFSAEFPKEGPSILRIQQVVRGDSAAYFCASSPGAGNTIYFGEGSWLTVV.

This CDR3 is CASSPAGSSGNTIYF. In DNA form, the CDR3 reads TGTGCCAGCTCACCAGCAGGCAGCTCTGGAAACACCATATATTTT. The rearrangement joins TRBV18 to TRBJ1-3; D is ambiguous. V was trimmed by 2 bases and J by 0 bases, leaving 8 bases between them. Germline V gives CDR1 KGHSH, CDR2 LQKENI. The CDR3 extends over 15 amino acids.

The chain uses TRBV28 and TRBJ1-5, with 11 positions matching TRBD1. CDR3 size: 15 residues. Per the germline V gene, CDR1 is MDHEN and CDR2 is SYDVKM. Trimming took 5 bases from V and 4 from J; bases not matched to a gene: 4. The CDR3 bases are TGTGCCAGCAGTGTGGGACAGGGGGTGAATCAGCCCCAGCATTTT. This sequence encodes CASSVGQGVNQPQHF. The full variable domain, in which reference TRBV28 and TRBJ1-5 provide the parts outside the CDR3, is DVKVTQSSRYLVKRTGEKVFLECVQDMDHENMFWYRQDPGLGLRLIYFSYDVKMKEKGDIPEGYSVSREKKERFSLILESASTNQTSMYLCASSVGQGVNQPQHFGDGTRLSIL.

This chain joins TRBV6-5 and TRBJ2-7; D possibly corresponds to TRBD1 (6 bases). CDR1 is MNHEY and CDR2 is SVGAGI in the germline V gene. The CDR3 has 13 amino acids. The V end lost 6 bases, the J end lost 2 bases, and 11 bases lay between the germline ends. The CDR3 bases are TGTGCCAGCAGGGGTGGACAGACCTACGAGCAGTACTTC. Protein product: CASRGGQTYEQYF.

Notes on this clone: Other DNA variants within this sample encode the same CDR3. This chain's CDR3 is CASSPGQLNTEAFF. CDR3 sequence (DNA): TGTGCCAGCTCACCCGGACAATTGAACACTGAAGCTTTCTTT. The V call is TRBV18, the J call TRBJ1-1; D may be TRBD1 (5 bases). V was cut by 3 bases and J by 0 bases, with 8 bases left in between. The CDR3 has 14 amino acids. Germline V gene sequence: CDR1 KGHSH, CDR2 LQKENI.

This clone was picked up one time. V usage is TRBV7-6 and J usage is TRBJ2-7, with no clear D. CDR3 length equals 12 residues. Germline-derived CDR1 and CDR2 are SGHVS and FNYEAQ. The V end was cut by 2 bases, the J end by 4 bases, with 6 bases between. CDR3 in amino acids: CASSLNTYEQYF. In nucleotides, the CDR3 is TGTGCCAGCAGCTTAAATACATACGAGCAGTACTTC.

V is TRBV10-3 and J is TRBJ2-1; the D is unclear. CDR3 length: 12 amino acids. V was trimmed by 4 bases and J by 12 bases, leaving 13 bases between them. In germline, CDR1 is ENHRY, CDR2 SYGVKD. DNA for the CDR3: TGTGCCATCAGTGGAAATCCGACGGGGCAGTTCTTC. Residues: CAISGNPTGQFF.

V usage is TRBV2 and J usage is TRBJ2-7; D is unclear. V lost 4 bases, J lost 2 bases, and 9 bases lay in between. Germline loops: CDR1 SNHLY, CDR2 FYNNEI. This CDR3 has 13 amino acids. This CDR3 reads CASSAGFPYEQYF. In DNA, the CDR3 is TGTGCCAGCAGTGCCGGGTTTCCCTACGAGCAGTACTTC.

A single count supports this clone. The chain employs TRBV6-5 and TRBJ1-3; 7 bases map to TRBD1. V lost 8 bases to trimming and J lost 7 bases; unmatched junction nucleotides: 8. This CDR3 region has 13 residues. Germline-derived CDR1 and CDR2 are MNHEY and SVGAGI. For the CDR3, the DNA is TGTGCCAGCGGCGGGACAGCGGTGAACACCATATATTTT. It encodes CASGGTAVNTIYF.

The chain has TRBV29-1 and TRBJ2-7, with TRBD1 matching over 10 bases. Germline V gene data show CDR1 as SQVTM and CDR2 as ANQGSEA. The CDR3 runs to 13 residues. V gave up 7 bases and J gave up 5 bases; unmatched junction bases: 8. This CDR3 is CSGRPGQGNEQYF. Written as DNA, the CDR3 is TGCAGCGGACGACCGGGACAGGGGAACGAGCAGTACTTC.

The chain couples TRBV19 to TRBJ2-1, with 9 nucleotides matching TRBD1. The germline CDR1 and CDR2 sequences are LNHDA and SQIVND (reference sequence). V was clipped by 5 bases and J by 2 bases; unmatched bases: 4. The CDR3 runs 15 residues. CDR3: CASSVGTGPYNEQFF. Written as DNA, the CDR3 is TGTGCCAGTAGTGTCGGGACAGGGCCCTACAATGAGCAGTTCTTC.

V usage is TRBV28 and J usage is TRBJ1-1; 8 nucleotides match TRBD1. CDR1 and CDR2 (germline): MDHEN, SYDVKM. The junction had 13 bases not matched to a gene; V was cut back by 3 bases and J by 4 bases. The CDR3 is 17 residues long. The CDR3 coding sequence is TGTGCCAGCAGTTTGGGGGGGGCAGGGGGCTACTCCACTGAAGCTTTCTTT. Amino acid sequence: CASSLGGAGGYSTEAFF.

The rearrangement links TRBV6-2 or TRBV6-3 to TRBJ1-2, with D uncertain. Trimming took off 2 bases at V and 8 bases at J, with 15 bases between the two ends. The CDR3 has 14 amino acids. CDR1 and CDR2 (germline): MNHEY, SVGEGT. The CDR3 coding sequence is TGTGCCAGCAGTTACGGGCCAGAAGCATACGGCTACACCTTC. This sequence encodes CASSYGPEAYGYTF.